What follows is one TCR beta chain and its context. Antigen unknown. The sample originates from a study of human thymus T cells. Study-level findings and limits: Related research reported highly overlapping thymic repertoires among unrelated individuals.

The CDR3 has 15 amino acids. Trimming took off 6 bases at V and 2 bases at J, with 16 bases between the two ends. Germline CDR1 and CDR2: SNHLY and FYNNEI. The repertoire was sequenced with immunoSEQ multiplex PCR; TCRdb's copy has only in-frame clones and lacks some. The table lists roughly 120,000 clones, about 94% of them singletons. The thymus tissue came from resections taken during corrective heart surgery. This sequence joins TRBV2 and TRBJ1-2; D gene ambiguous. Sequencing was done on a sample of thymus tissue. This receptor was taken from a boy younger than two with a congenital heart defect but otherwise immunologically healthy. CDR3 sequence reads: CASRVKDSRNYGYTF. As DNA, the CDR3 is TGTGCCAGCAGAGTAAAGGACTCAAGAAACTATGGCTACACCTTC.